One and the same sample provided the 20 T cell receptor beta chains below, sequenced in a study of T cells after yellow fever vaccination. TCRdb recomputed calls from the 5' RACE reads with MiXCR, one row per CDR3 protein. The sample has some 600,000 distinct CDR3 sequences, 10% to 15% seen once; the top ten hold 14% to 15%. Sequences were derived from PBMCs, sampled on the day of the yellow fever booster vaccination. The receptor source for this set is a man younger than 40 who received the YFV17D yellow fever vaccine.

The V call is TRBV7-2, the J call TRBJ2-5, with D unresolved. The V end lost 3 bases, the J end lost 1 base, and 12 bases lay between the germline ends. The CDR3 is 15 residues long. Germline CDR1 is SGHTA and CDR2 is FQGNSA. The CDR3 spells CASSFSAMTQETQYF. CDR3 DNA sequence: TGTGCCAGCAGCTTCAGTGCCATGACCCAAGAGACCCAGTACTTC.

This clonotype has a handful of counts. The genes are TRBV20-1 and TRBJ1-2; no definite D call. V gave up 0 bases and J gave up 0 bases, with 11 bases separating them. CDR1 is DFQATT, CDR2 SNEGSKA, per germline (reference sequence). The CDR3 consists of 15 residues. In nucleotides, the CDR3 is TGCAGTGCTAGAGACCCCCGTCGAGCTAACTATGGCTACACCTTC. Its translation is CSARDPRRANYGYTF.

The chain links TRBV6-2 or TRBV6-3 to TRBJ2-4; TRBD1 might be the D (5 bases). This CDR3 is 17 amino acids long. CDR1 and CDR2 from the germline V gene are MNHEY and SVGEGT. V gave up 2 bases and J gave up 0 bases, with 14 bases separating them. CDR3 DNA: TGTGCCAGCAGTTACGCAGACAGAACTTTAGCCAAAAACATTCAGTACTTC. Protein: CASSYADRTLAKNIQYF.

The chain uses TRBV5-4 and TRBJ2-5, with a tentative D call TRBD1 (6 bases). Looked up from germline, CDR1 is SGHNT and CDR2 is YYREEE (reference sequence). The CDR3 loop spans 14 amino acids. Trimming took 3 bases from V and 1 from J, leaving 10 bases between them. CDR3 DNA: TGTGCCAGCAGCTCCGGACAGTTCCAAGAGACCCAGTACTTC. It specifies CASSSGQFQETQYF.

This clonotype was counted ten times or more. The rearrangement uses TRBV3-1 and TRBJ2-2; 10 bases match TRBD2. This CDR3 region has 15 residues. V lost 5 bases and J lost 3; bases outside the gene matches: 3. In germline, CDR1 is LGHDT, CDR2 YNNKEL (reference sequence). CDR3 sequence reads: CASSTSGTDTGELFF. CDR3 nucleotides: TGTGCCAGCAGCACTAGCGGGACGGACACCGGGGAGCTGTTTTTT.

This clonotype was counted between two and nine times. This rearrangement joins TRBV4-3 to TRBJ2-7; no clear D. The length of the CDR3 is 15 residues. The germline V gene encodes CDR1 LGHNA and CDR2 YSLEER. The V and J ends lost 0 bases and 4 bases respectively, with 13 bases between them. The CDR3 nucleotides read TGCGCCAGCAGCCAAGATTTGCTGTCGGCGTACGAGCAGTACTTC. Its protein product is CASSQDLLSAYEQYF.

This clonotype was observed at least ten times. The CDR3 region has the DNA TGCAGCGTTACAGAGGGAGCTTTCTTT. This codes for CSVTEGAFF. This chain links TRBV29-1 with TRBJ1-1; D is uncertain. There are 9 residues in the CDR3. Germline assignment: CDR1 SQVTM and CDR2 ANQGSEA. Trimming took 5 bases from V and 10 from J, leaving 8 bases between them.

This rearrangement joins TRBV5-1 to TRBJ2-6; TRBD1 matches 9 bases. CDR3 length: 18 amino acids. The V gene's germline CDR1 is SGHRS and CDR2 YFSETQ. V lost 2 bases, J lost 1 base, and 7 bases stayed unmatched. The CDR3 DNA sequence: TGCGCCAGCAGCTTTTTCGGGACAGGGCGATCTGGGGCCAACGTCCTGACTTTC. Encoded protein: CASSFFGTGRSGANVLTF.

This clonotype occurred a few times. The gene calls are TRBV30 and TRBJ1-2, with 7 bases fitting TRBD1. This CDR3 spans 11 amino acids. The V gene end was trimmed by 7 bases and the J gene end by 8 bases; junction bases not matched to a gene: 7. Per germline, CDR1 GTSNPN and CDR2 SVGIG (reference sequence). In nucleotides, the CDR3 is TGTGCCTCGGTGACAGGGAACGGCTACACCTTC. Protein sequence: CASVTGNGYTF.

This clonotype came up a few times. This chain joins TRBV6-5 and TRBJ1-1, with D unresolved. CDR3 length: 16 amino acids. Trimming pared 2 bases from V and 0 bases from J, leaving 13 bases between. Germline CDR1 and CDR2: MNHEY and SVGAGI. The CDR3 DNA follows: TGTGCCAGCAGTTACGGAGTCACGGGGATGAACACTGAAGCTTTCTTT. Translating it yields CASSYGVTGMNTEAFF.

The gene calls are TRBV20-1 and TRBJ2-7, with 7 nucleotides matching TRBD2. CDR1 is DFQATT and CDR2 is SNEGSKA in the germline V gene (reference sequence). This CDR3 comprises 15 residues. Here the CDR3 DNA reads TGCAAAGTCCCCCAGAGGAGCGGGGCGAACTACGAGCAGTACTTC. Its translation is CKVPQRSGANYEQYF.

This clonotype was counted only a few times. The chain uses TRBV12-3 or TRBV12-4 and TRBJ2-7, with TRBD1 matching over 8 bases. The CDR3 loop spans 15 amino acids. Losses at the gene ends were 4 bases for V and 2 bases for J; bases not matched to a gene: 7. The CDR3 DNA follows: TGTGCCAGCAGTTCACAGGGGGTCCGACCCTACGAGCAGTACTTC. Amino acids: CASSSQGVRPYEQYF.

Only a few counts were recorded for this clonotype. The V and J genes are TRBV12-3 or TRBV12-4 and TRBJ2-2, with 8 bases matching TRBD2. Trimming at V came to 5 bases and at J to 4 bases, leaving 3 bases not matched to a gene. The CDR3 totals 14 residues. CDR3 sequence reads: CASSGSGGTGELFF. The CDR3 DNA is TGTGCCAGCAGTGGAAGCGGGGGCACCGGGGAGCTGTTTTTT.

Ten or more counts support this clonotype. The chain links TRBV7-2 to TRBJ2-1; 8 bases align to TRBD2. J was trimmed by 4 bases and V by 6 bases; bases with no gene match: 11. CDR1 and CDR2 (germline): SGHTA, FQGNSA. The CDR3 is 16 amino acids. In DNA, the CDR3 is TGTGCCAGCAGTCGAACCGGGACTAGTGGTTACAATGAGCAGTTCTTC. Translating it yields CASSRTGTSGYNEQFF.

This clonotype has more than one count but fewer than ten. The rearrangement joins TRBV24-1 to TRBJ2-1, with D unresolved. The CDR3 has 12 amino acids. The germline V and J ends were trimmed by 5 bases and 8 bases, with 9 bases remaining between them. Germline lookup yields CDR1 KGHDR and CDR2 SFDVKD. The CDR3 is CATSGPAHEQFF. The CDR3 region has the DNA TGTGCCACCAGTGGTCCGGCCCATGAGCAGTTCTTC.

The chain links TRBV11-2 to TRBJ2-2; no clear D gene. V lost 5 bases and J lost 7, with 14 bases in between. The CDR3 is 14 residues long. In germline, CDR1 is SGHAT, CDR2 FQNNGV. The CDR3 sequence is CASSPTSFGGELFF. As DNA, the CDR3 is TGTGCCAGCAGCCCCACCAGCTTTGGCGGGGAGCTGTTTTTT.

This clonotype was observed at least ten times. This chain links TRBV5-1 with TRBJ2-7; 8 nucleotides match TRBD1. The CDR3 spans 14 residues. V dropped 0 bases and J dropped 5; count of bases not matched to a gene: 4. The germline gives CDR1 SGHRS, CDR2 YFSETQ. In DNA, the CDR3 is TGCGCCAGCAGCTTGGGACAGGGGAGAAACGAGCAGTACTTC. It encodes CASSLGQGRNEQYF.

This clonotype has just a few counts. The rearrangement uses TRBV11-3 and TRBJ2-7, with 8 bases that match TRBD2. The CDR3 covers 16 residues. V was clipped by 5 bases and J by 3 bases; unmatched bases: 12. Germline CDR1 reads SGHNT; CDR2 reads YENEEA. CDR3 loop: CASSPREAGAVYEQYF. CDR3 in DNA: TGTGCCAGCAGCCCCAGGGAAGCGGGGGCAGTCTACGAGCAGTACTTC. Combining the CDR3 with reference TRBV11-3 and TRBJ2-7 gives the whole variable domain EAGVVQSPRYKIIEKKQPVAFWCNPISGHNTLYWYLQNLGQGPELLIRYENEEAVDDSQLPKDRFSAERLKGVDSTLKIQPAELGDSAVYLCASSPREAGAVYEQYFGPGTRLTVT.

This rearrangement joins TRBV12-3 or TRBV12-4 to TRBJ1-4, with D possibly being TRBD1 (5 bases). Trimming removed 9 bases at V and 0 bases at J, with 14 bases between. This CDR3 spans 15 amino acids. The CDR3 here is CASTPRGATNEKLFF. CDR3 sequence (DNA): TGTGCCAGTACCCCTCGGGGGGCAACTAATGAAAAACTGTTTTTT.

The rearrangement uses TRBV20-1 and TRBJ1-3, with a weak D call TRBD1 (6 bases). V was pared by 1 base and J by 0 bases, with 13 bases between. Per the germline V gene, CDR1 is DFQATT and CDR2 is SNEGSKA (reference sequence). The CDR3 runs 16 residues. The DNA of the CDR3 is TGCAGTGCTAGAGGCCGGGACACGAGCTCTGGAAACACCATATATTTT. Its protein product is CSARGRDTSSGNTIYF.